This T cell receptor (beta chain) was observed in a study of lymphopenia after photon versus proton radiotherapy. General study points: Larger post-nadir TCR diversity loss correlated inversely with survival in deceased patients.

Repertoires were generated with immunoSEQ multiplex PCR, while TCRdb's copy carries only in-frame clones and drops some. This sample has roughly 63,000 clones, with about 88% found just once. Trimming left V 2 bases short and J 6 bases short, with 11 bases between. The CDR3 totals 13 residues. CDR1 SGHTA and CDR2 FQGNSA come from the germline V gene. Note on this clone: As yet, its antigen is unknown.

This specimen was peripheral blood, taken from a patient treated with proton-based radiotherapy. The receptor comes from a man aged 55 to 70 with pancreatic cancer. This chain joins TRBV7-2 and TRBJ2-7, with unresolved D. The DNA for the CDR3 is TGTGCCAGCAGCTTAATCTCTAGTCCCGAGCAGTACTTC. This codes for CASSLISSPEQYF.